This T cell receptor beta chain was sequenced for a study of OX40 agonist ivuxolimab in advanced cancers. Whole-study findings and limits: Expanded clones belonging to CD8+ T cells outnumbered, on average, those of CD4+. Within 6 weeks, CD4+ and CD8+ blood T cells expanded clonally at 0.1 to 3.0 mg/kg.

TCRdb keeps only in-frame clones here, not all; method: immunoSEQ multiplex PCR. The top ten clones hold 25% to 30% of a sample with around 15,000 clones, about 82% of them seen once. The CDR3 runs 15 residues. V was cut by 5 bases and J by 8 bases, with 18 bases left in between. The germline CDR1 and CDR2 sequences are LNHNV and YYDKDF (reference sequence). Worth noting for this clone: Its matching antigen is unknown.

The sequence was collected from an adult with an advanced solid tumor such as melanoma, head and neck, liver or kidney cancer. V and J are TRBV15 and TRBJ1-4; D unclear. Sequencing was performed on CD4+ or CD8+ T cells sorted from blood, taken in a trial of the OX40 agonist ivuxolimab. CDR3 DNA: TGTGCCACCAGCCCCCAGAGTCGGGTGGGCGAAAAACTGTTTTTT. It encodes CATSPQSRVGEKLFF.